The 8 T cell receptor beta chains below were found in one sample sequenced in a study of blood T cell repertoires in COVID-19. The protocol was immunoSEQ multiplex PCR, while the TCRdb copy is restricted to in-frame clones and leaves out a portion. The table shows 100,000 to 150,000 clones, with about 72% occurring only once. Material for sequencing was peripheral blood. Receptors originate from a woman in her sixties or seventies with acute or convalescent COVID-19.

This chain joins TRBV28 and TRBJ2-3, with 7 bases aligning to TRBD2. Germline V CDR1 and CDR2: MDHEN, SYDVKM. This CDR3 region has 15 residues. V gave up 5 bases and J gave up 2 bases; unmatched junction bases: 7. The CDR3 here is CASSALAGLTDTQYF. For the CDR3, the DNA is TGTGCCAGCAGTGCTTTAGCGGGTCTCACAGATACGCAGTATTTT.

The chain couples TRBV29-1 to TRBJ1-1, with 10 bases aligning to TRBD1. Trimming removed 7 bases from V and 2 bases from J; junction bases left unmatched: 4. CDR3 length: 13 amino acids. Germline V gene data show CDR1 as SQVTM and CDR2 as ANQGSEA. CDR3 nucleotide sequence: TGCAGCGAGATGACAGGGGGCAACACTGAAGCTTTCTTT. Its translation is CSEMTGGNTEAFF. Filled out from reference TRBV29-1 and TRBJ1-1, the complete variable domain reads SAVISQKPSRDICQRGTSLTIQCQVDSQVTMMFWYRQQPGQSLTLIATANQGSEATYESGFVIDKFPISRPNLTFSTLTVSNMSPEDSSIYLCSEMTGGNTEAFFGQGTRLTVV.

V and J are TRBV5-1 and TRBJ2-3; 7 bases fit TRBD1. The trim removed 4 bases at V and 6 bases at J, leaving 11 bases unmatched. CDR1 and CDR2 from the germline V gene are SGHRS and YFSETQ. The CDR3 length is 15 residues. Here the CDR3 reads CASSIGDRGTDTQYF. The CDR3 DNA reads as TGCGCCAGCAGCATAGGGGACAGAGGGACGGATACGCAGTATTTT.

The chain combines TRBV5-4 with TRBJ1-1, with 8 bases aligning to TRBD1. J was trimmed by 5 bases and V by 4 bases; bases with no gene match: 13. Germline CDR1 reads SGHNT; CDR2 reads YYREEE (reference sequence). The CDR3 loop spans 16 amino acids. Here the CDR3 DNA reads TGTGCCAGCAGCACCGGACAGGGACCCGTAGGGACTGAAGCTTTCTTT. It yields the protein CASSTGQGPVGTEAFF.

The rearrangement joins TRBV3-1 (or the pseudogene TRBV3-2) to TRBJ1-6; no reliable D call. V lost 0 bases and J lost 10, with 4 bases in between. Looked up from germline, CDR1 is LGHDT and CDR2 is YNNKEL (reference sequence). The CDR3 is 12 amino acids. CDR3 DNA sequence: TGTGCCAGCAGCCAAGATCAGTCACCCCTCCACTTT. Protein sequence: CASSQDQSPLHF.

The CDR3 DNA is TGTGCCACCAGTGACCCCGGTAGTGGGGGGGAAGAGACCCAGTACTTC. This sequence encodes CATSDPGSGGEETQYF. The V gene is TRBV24-1, the J gene TRBJ2-5, with 7 bases matching TRBD2. J lost 3 bases, V lost 4 bases, and 10 bases had no gene match. The length of the CDR3 is 16 residues. Germline V gives CDR1 KGHDR, CDR2 SFDVKD.

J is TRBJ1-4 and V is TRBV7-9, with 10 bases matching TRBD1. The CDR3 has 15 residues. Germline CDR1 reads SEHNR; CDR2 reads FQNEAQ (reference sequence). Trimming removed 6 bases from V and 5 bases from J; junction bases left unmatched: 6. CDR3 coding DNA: TGTGCCAGCAGGCCTCCGGGACAGGGGAATGAAAAACTGTTTTTT. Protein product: CASRPPGQGNEKLFF.

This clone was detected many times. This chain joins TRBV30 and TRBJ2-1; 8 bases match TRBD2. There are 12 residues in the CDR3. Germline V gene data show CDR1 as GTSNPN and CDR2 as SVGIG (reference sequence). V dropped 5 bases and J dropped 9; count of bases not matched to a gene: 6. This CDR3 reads CAWGGRRGEQFF. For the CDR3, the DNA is TGTGCCTGGGGCGGGAGGCGGGGTGAGCAGTTCTTC. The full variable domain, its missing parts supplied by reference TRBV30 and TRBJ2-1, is SQTIHQWPATLVQPVGSPLSLECTVEGTSNPNLYWYRQAAGRGLQLLFYSVGIGQISSEVPQNLSASRPQDRQFILSSKKLLLSDSGFYLCAWGGRRGEQFFGPGTRLTVL.